This is a list of T cell receptor beta chains from one sample in a study of a mutant IDH1 vaccine in newly diagnosed glioma. The protocol was immunoSEQ multiplex PCR, while the TCRdb copy is restricted to in-frame clones and leaves out a portion. Among about 66,000 clones, around 86% were seen once, and the ten largest hold 2.9%. The sequences come from PBMCs, collected from a glioma patient treated with radiotherapy, temozolomide or both. Every receptor here comes from a man between 25 and 39 years old with glioma. Each CDR3 is given with its conserved first and last residue. D genes are given only for firm matches. Not every row has a clone size; where given, it reads once, few, many or a size class.

cdr3_aa	cdr3_nt	v_call	j_call	d_call	clone_size
CASSPSRDIGYGYTF	TGTGCCAGCTCACCGTCCCGGGACATAGGCTATGGCTACACCTTC	TRBV18	TRBJ1-2	-	-
CASSFTQLNTEAFF	TGTGCCAGCAGCTTCACCCAATTGAACACTGAAGCTTTCTTT	TRBV7-9	TRBJ1-1	-	few
CASTRGNSPLHF	TGTGCCAGCACAAGGGGCAATTCACCCCTCCACTTT	TRBV27	TRBJ1-6	-	-
CASSRRELTDTQYF	TGTGCCAGCAGTCGAAGGGAACTCACAGATACGCAGTATTTT	TRBV6-1	TRBJ2-3	-	-
CASSYRQSSYNEQFF	TGTGCCAGCAGTTATCGACAGAGCTCCTACAATGAGCAGTTCTTC	TRBV6-6	TRBJ2-1	-	-
CASSSSRTGLDEQYF	TGTGCCAGCAGCTCCTCCCGGACAGGATTGGACGAGCAGTACTTC	TRBV7-9	TRBJ2-7	TRBD1	-
CASSGTGLQGANVLTF	TGTGCCAGCAGTGGGACAGGACTCCAGGGGGCCAACGTCCTGACTTTC	TRBV6-1	TRBJ2-6	TRBD1	-
CASSFMALSNQPQHF	TGTGCCAGCAGCTTTATGGCCCTCAGCAATCAGCCCCAGCATTTT	TRBV5-6	TRBJ1-5	-	-
CASSGERETQYF	TGTGCCAGTAGTGGAGAGAGAGAGACCCAGTACTTC	TRBV19	TRBJ2-5	-	-
CASSWAGASTDTQYF	TGTGCCAGTAGTTGGGCCGGAGCTAGCACAGATACGCAGTATTTT	TRBV19	TRBJ2-3	-	once
CATQTGTSYGYTF	TGTGCCACCCAGACAGGGACTAGCTATGGCTACACCTTC	TRBV28	TRBJ1-2	TRBD1	-
CASSQLKGANYNEQFF	TGTGCCAGCAGCCAATTGAAGGGGGCGAACTACAATGAGCAGTTCTTC	TRBV7-9	TRBJ2-1	TRBD1	-
CASSFEKNSPLHF	TGTGCCAGCAGCTTCGAGAAGAATTCACCCCTCCACTTT	TRBV5-6	TRBJ1-6	-	-
CASSVTGGDSPLHF	TGTGCCAGTAGTGTAACAGGGGGCGATTCACCCCTCCACTTT	TRBV19	TRBJ1-6	TRBD1	once
CASSQDIKVGTDTQYF	TGTGCCAGCAGCCAAGATATAAAGGTTGGCACAGATACGCAGTATTTT	TRBV14	TRBJ2-3	-	-
CAWRWDSLDYTF	TGTGCCTGGAGGTGGGACAGTCTGGACTACACCTTC	TRBV30	TRBJ1-2	TRBD1	-
CASSYATSGRETQYF	TGTGCCAGCAGTTACGCGACTAGCGGGAGGGAGACCCAGTACTTC	TRBV27	TRBJ2-5	TRBD2	-
CATTAEENNEQFF	TGTGCCACCACCGCGGAGGAGAACAATGAGCAGTTCTTC	TRBV15	TRBJ2-1	-	-
CASSGGVSYEQYF	TGCGCCAGCAGCGGTGGGGTATCCTACGAGCAGTACTTC	TRBV5-1	TRBJ2-7	-	once
CASSLVEGDTEAFF	TGTGCCAGCAGTTTAGTAGAGGGGGACACTGAAGCTTTCTTT	TRBV27	TRBJ1-1	-	-
CASTGTSPYNEQFF	TGTGCCAGCACCGGGACTAGCCCCTACAATGAGCAGTTCTTC	TRBV25-1	TRBJ2-1	TRBD2	-
CASSLARGGSGNTIYF	TGCGCCAGCAGCTTGGCCCGAGGAGGGAGTGGAAACACCATATATTTT	TRBV5-1	TRBJ1-3	-	-
CASSYGQGEQQFF	TGTGCCAGCAGCTACGGACAGGGTGAACAGCAGTTCTTC	TRBV11-3	TRBJ2-1	TRBD1	-
CASRAFTGYQPQHF	TGTGCCAGTAGGGCCTTCACAGGGTATCAGCCCCAGCATTTT	TRBV19	TRBJ1-5	-	few
CASSPGITEAFF	TGTGCCAGTAGCCCGGGAATCACTGAAGCTTTCTTT	TRBV19	TRBJ1-1	-	few
CASSVGVTLNTEAFF	TGCGCCAGCAGTGTCGGGGTCACCCTGAACACTGAAGCTTTCTTT	TRBV10-2	TRBJ1-1	-	-
CASSWTGHTEAFF	TGTGCCAGCAGTTGGACCGGGCACACTGAAGCTTTCTTT	TRBV7-2	TRBJ1-1	-	-
CASSPPQGEKLFF	TGTGCCAGCAGTCCACCACAGGGGGAAAAACTGTTTTTT	TRBV2	TRBJ1-4	TRBD1	-
CASSFSGLANYGYTF	TGTGCCAGCAGCTTTTCAGGTCTAGCTAACTATGGCTACACCTTC	TRBV7-9	TRBJ1-2	-	-
CASRADFLRQDGYTF	TGTGCCAGCAGAGCCGATTTCCTACGGCAGGATGGCTACACCTTC	TRBV2	TRBJ1-2	-	few
CASRERGSSHNEQFF	TGCGCCAGCAGAGAGCGGGGTAGCAGCCACAATGAGCAGTTCTTC	TRBV10-2	TRBJ2-1	TRBD2	-
CASSRDSSTLYEQYF	TGCGCCAGCAGTCGGGACAGTTCTACCCTCTACGAGCAGTACTTC	TRBV10-1	TRBJ2-7	TRBD1	-
CASSPQRGNQPQHF	TGTGCCAGCTCTCCTCAAAGGGGGAATCAGCCCCAGCATTTT	TRBV18	TRBJ1-5	-	-